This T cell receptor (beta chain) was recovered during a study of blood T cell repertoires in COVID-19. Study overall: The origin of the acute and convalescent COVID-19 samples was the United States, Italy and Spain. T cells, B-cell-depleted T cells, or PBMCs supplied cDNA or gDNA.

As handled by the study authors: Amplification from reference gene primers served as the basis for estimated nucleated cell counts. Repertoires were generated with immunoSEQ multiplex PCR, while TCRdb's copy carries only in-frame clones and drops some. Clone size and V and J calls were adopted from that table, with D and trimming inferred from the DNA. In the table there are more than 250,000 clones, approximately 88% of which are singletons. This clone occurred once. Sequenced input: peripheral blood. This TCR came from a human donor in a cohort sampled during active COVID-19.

The CDR3 bases are TGTGCCACCAGTACCGGGACAAAATTCCACGAGCAGTACTTC. Its translation is CATSTGTKFHEQYF. V is TRBV24-1 and J is TRBJ2-7, with D possibly matching TRBD1 (6 bases). This CDR3 region has 14 residues. Trimming removed 6 bases at V and 5 bases at J, with 16 bases between. CDR1 and CDR2 from the germline V gene are KGHDR and SFDVKD.